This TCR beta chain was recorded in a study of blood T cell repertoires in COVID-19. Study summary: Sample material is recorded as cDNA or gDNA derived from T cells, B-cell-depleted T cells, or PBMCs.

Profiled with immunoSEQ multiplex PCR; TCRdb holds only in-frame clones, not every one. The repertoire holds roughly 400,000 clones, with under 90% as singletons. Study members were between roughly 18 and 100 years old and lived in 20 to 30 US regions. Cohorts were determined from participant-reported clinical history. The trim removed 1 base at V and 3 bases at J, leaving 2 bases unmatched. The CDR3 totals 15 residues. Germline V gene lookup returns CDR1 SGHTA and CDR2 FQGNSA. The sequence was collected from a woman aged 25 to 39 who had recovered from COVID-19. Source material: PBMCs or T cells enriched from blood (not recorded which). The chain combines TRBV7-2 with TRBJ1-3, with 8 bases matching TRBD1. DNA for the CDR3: TGTGCCAGCAGCTTAGGACAGGGGTTTGGAAACACCATATATTTT. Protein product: CASSLGQGFGNTIYF.